These 11 T cell receptor beta chains share one sample of origin, sequenced in a study of lymphopenia after photon versus proton radiotherapy. Using immunoSEQ multiplex PCR, the repertoire was profiled, and TCRdb retains in-frame clones only, with some absent. The profile covers approximately 150,000 clones, with 88% appearing a single time and approximately 4.8% taken by the ten largest. Sample: peripheral blood, taken from a patient treated with photon-based radiotherapy. The receptors derive from a man aged 50-59 years with gastric cancer.

The CDR3 sequence: CASSVDWSGRFSSYNEQFF. For the CDR3, the DNA is TGTGCCAGCAGCGTAGATTGGAGCGGGAGGTTCAGCTCCTACAATGAGCAGTTCTTC. This chain joins TRBV9 and TRBJ2-1; TRBD2 matches 9 bases. Germline trimming cut 0 bases from V and 0 bases from J; bases unmatched to any gene: 10. CDR3 length equals 19 residues. CDR1 and CDR2 from the germline V gene are SGDLS and YYNGEE.

As DNA, the CDR3 is TGTGCCACCGGACTAGCGGGCTGGTCCTACGAGCAGTACTTC. Protein sequence: CATGLAGWSYEQYF. This chain uses TRBV6-5 with TRBJ2-7; 11 bases line up with TRBD2. The germline V gene encodes CDR1 MNHEY and CDR2 SVGAGI. This CDR3 comprises 14 residues. The V gene end was trimmed by 10 bases and the J gene end by 1 base; junction bases not matched to a gene: 6.

This chain links TRBV7-9 with TRBJ2-7, with D perhaps TRBD2 (8 bases). The CDR3 consists of 18 residues. Trimming pared 4 bases from V and 5 bases from J, leaving 27 bases between. CDR1 and CDR2 (germline): SEHNR, FQNEAQ (reference sequence). CDR3 sequence: CASSSQKFSGTEKNEQYF. CDR3 coding DNA: TGTGCCAGCAGCTCCCAAAAGTTTAGCGGGACAGAGAAAAACGAGCAGTACTTC.

J is TRBJ2-7 and V is TRBV25-1; 7 bases match TRBD1. CDR3 length equals 16 residues. Germline CDR1 reads MGHDK; CDR2 reads SYGVNS. V shed 5 bases, J shed 5 bases, and the junction held 15 bases outside the gene matches. CDR3 in amino acids: CASSSTINRGTDEQYF. As DNA, the CDR3 is TGTGCCAGCAGTAGCACGATAAACAGGGGCACTGACGAGCAGTACTTC.

The chain joins TRBV4-1 to TRBJ2-7; 10 nucleotides agree with TRBD2. CDR3 size: 14 residues. V lost 4 bases, J lost 5 bases, and 5 bases stayed unmatched. Germline V gene data show CDR1 as MGHRA and CDR2 as YSYEKL. In nucleotides, the CDR3 is TGCGCCAGCAGCCGAAGCGGGAGGGCCGACGAGCAGTACTTC. Its protein product is CASSRSGRADEQYF.

This clone showed up many times. The rearrangement uses TRBV28 and TRBJ2-7, with TRBD2 matching over 8 bases. The CDR3 loop spans 15 amino acids. Trimming removed 4 bases from V and 2 bases from J; junction bases left unmatched: 7. The germline gives CDR1 MDHEN, CDR2 SYDVKM. The CDR3 protein is CASSSGSGGTYEQYF. CDR3 nucleotide sequence: TGTGCCAGCAGTTCCGGAAGCGGGGGCACCTACGAGCAGTACTTC.

The V call is TRBV6-5, the J call TRBJ1-2; possibly TRBD1 for D (6 bases). CDR3 length: 13 amino acids. The V end lost 8 bases, the J end lost 5 bases, and 15 bases lay between the germline ends. CDR1 and CDR2 from the germline V gene are MNHEY and SVGAGI. This CDR3 reads CASSDRTYYGYTF. The CDR3 DNA follows: TGTGCCAGCTCGGACAGAACTTATTATGGCTACACCTTC.

The chain carries TRBV29-1 and TRBJ1-4, with D unresolved. Trimming removed 7 bases from V and 7 bases from J, with 10 bases in between. CDR1 SQVTM and CDR2 ANQGSEA come from the germline V gene. The CDR3 is made up of 11 amino acids. CDR3 nucleotides: TGCAGCGGGGAGGCTGGTGAAAAACTGTTTTTT. This codes for CSGEAGEKLFF. The full variable domain, in which reference TRBV29-1 and TRBJ1-4 provide the parts outside the CDR3, is SAVISQKPSRDICQRGTSLTIQCQVDSQVTMMFWYRQQPGQSLTLIATANQGSEATYESGFVIDKFPISRPNLTFSTLTVSNMSPEDSSIYLCSGEAGEKLFFGSGTQLSVL.

This clone was seen just once. The chain employs TRBV11-3 and TRBJ2-1, with D tentatively TRBD1 or TRBD2 (5 bases each). CDR1 is SGHNT, CDR2 YENEEA, per germline. The CDR3 extends over 14 amino acids. Trimming removed 3 bases from V and 7 bases from J, with 13 bases in between. CDR3 residues: CASSFSGTPNEQFF. CDR3 sequence (DNA): TGTGCCAGCAGCTTTTCCGGGACCCCTAATGAGCAGTTCTTC.

V gene TRBV11-2 combines with J gene TRBJ2-5, with 8 nucleotides matching TRBD2. After removal of 0 bases from V and 4 bases from J, the junction contained 7 bases not matched to a gene. CDR3 size: 16 residues. Germline V gene sequence: CDR1 SGHAT, CDR2 FQNNGV. The DNA for the CDR3 is TGTGCCAGCAGCTTAGATGGGCGGGGGGTCGGAGAGACCCAGTACTTC. This translates into CASSLDGRGVGETQYF. The variable domain in full, with the rest retrieved from reference TRBV11-2 and TRBJ2-5, is EAGVAQSPRYKIIEKRQSVAFWCNPISGHATLYWYQQILGQGPKLLIQFQNNGVVDDSQLPKDRFSAERLKGVDSTLKIQPAKLEDSAVYLCASSLDGRGVGETQYFGPGTRLLVL.

The chain has TRBV7-8 and TRBJ2-6; 9 nucleotides match TRBD1. The length of the CDR3 is 16 residues. V gave up 1 base and J gave up 7 bases; unmatched junction bases: 5. Looked up from germline, CDR1 is SGHVS and CDR2 is FQNEAQ. CDR3 bases: TGTGCCAGCAGCTTAGTCCCGGGACAGGGAGCCAACGTCCTGACTTTC. Translation: CASSLVPGQGANVLTF.